The T cell receptor beta chain under discussion was sequenced for a study of technical replicates of blood from several donors. Sequencing was performed with immunoSEQ multiplex PCR; in TCRdb, only in-frame clones are kept and a portion is missing. The sample has roughly 61,000 clones, 97% seen once. CDR1 is MRHNA, CDR2 SNTAGT, per germline. The V end was cut by 2 bases, the J end by 1 base, with 11 bases between. CDR3 size: 15 residues. The sequenced sample consisted of T cells isolated from PBMCs. V and J are TRBV6-4 and TRBJ1-1; D remains ambiguous. The source is a human donor in good health. This chain's CDR3 is CASSDPYVANTEAFF. CDR3 coding DNA: TGTGCCAGCAGTGACCCTTACGTGGCGAACACTGAAGCTTTCTTT.